The 9 T cell receptor beta chains presented below share a single source sample, sequenced in a study of Graves' ophthalmopathy and Graves' hyperthyroidism. Using RNA transcripts, the TCR beta CDR3 regions were amplified. HTBI primers primed a first-round RT-PCR, and a second-round multiplex PCR followed. Each CDR3 protein gets one entry after TCRdb re-called the multiplex PCR reads with MiXCR. The sample shows about 210,000 distinct CDR3 sequences, roughly 29% of them seen only once. Sequencing was done on a sample of peripheral blood. Receptor source: a man between 50 and 59 years old with Graves' ophthalmopathy.

This chain connects TRBV5-6 to TRBJ1-1; the D gene is possibly TRBD1 (6 bases). The CDR3 covers 15 residues. The germline V and J ends were trimmed by 3 bases and 5 bases, with 17 bases remaining between them. Looked up from germline, CDR1 is SGHDT and CDR2 is YYEEEE. The CDR3 reads CASSSSLTGWTEAFF. CDR3 coding DNA: TGTGCCAGCAGCTCCTCGCTTACAGGGTGGACTGAAGCTTTCTTT.

In its sample, this clonotype was seen many times. The chain uses TRBV2 and TRBJ2-5; TRBD2 matches 14 bases. V gave up 6 bases and J gave up 2 bases; unmatched junction bases: 8. Germline V CDR1 and CDR2: SNHLY, FYNNEI. This CDR3 comprises 17 residues. The CDR3 DNA is TGTGCCAGCAGCCTGAGGACTAGCGGGAGGAGTCAAGAGACCCAGTACTTC. It translates to CASSLRTSGRSQETQYF.

The sample holds many counts of this clonotype. Mismatch with germline at one junction end may stem from a read error. The CDR3 nucleotides read TGTGCCAGCAGGGAAGGGGGTTACAATCAGCCCCAGCATTTT. It encodes CASREGGYNQPQHF. The V gene is TRBV6-1, the J gene TRBJ1-5; D perhaps matches TRBD1 (6 bases). This CDR3 spans 14 amino acids. Per germline, CDR1 MNHNS and CDR2 SASEGT.

The genes are TRBV19 and TRBJ2-7, with 14 bases that match TRBD2. CDR3 length: 17 residues. The germline V gene encodes CDR1 LNHDA and CDR2 SQIVND (reference sequence). J lost 0 bases, V lost 5 bases, and 6 bases had no gene match. The CDR3 nucleotides read TGTGCCAGTAGTCCGGGGACTAGCGGGGGACCCTCCTACGAGCAGTACTTC. This sequence encodes CASSPGTSGGPSYEQYF.

This clonotype was picked up many times. This rearrangement joins TRBV29-1 to TRBJ2-7, with D hard to call. Germline lookup yields CDR1 SQVTM and CDR2 ANQGSEA. The CDR3 has 13 residues. The V gene lost 7 bases and the J gene lost 2 bases, with 15 bases spanning the gap. As DNA, the CDR3 is TGCAGCGGGTCGGACGGACCCCCCTACGAGCAGTACTTC. Translating gives CSGSDGPPYEQYF.

The rearrangement uses TRBV28 and TRBJ2-5, with a weak D call TRBD2 (5 bases). The germline V and J ends were trimmed by 4 bases and 7 bases, with 16 bases remaining between them. This CDR3 spans 14 amino acids. In germline, CDR1 is MDHEN, CDR2 SYDVKM. The CDR3 bases are TGTGCCAGCAGTTATGAAGACGGGGTGGGGACCCAGTACTTC. Translated, it gives CASSYEDGVGTQYF.

The V and J genes are TRBV6-1 and TRBJ2-7; possible D gene TRBD1, 6 bases. Looked up from germline, CDR1 is MNHNS and CDR2 is SASEGT. This CDR3 contains 12 residues. The V end lost 7 bases, the J end lost 3 bases, and 10 bases lay between the germline ends. CDR3 coding DNA: TGTGCCAGCAAGGGGGAAGTCTACGAGCAGTACTTC. It specifies CASKGEVYEQYF.

This clonotype was picked up one time. This sequence joins TRBV7-2 and TRBJ1-5; no reliable D call. Trimming took off 1 base at V and 0 bases at J, with 7 bases between the two ends. The CDR3 runs 15 residues. CDR1 and CDR2 (germline): SGHTA, FQGNSA. CDR3 sequence reads: CASSLGSSSNQPQHF. The CDR3 coding sequence is TGTGCCAGCAGCTTAGGTAGCTCTAGCAATCAGCCCCAGCATTTT.

This clonotype was counted many times. The chain employs TRBV30 and TRBJ2-4, with D maybe TRBD1 (6 bases). Germline V gene lookup returns CDR1 GTSNPN and CDR2 SVGIG (reference sequence). With 5 bases removed from V and 4 bases from J, the gap between germline ends came to 15 bases. CDR3 length: 14 amino acids. The CDR3 is CAWAGTSVKNIQYF. CDR3 bases: TGTGCCTGGGCCGGGACATCGGTAAAAAACATTCAGTACTTC.